This paragraph covers one T cell receptor beta chain sequence. This sample is drawn from a study of blood T cells in healthy people across ages. Ranging in age from about 6 to 95, the donors were healthy Caucasian individuals from Russia. Isolation recovered at least 6.5 million PBMCs from every sample. This CDR3 spans 13 amino acids. The V gene lost 1 base and the J gene lost 3 bases, with 10 bases spanning the gap. CDR1 and CDR2 (germline): DFQATT, SNEGSKA (reference sequence). Together with a sample-barcoded 5' primer, a J-beta primer mix was included in a second PCR lasting roughly 7 to 11 cycles. A single record per CDR3 protein comes from TCRdb applying MiXCR to the 5' RACE reads. The profile shows about 900,000 distinct CDR3 sequences, approximately 49% of them singletons.

The sequenced material came from blood. The V call is TRBV20-1, the J call TRBJ2-7; tentative D call: TRBD1 (6 bases). This receptor was taken from a man younger than 40 in good health. The CDR3 loop reads CSARAGVHYEQYF. The CDR3 bases are TGCAGTGCTAGAGCAGGGGTCCACTACGAGCAGTACTTC.